A selection of T cell receptor beta chains follows, all from one sample in a study of T cell clones after liver transplantation. Using immunoSEQ multiplex PCR, the repertoire was profiled, and TCRdb retains in-frame clones only, with some absent. The sample carries about 75,000 clones, around 84% recorded once. The sample in question was CD4+ T cells from blood, obtained less than 50 months after liver transplant. These receptors were taken from a human patient who received a liver transplant. The graft donor may have given rise to some T cells. The CDR3 runs from the conserved cysteine through the conserved F or W. The D gene is left open where the match is weak. Only part of the rows carry a size: once, few, many, or a class if the clone is expanded.

size: -
J: TRBJ1-2
V: TRBV5-1
D: -
DNA: TGCGCCAGCAGCTTGGAGCAGGGAGGTGGCTACACCTTC
CDR3: CASSLEQGGGYTF

size: -
J: TRBJ2-7
V: TRBV30
D: -
DNA: TGTGCCTGGAGTGTACCCCTCCTCGAGCAGTACTTC
CDR3: CAWSVPLLEQYF

size: -
J: TRBJ2-7
V: TRBV7-2
D: TRBD1
DNA: TGTGCCAGCAGCTTATCCGGACAGGGCCACGAGCAGTACTTC
CDR3: CASSLSGQGHEQYF

size: -
J: TRBJ2-7
V: TRBV28
D: -
DNA: TGTGCCAGCGGCGGGCAGGGGCAACGAAAAGCCTACGAGCAGTACTTC
CDR3: CASGGQGQRKAYEQYF

size: -
J: TRBJ2-5
V: TRBV4-1
D: TRBD1
DNA: TGCGCCAGCAGCCACTCCGGGACAGCACAAGAGACCCAGTACTTC
CDR3: CASSHSGTAQETQYF

size: -
J: TRBJ1-6
V: TRBV7-3
D: -
DNA: TGTGCCAGCGGAGCGGACAGAAATTCACCCCTCCACTTT
CDR3: CASGADRNSPLHF

size: -
J: TRBJ2-7
V: TRBV5-6
D: -
DNA: TGTGCCAGCAGCTTACCGATCGCCGACGAGCAGTACTTC
CDR3: CASSLPIADEQYF

size: -
J: TRBJ1-1
V: TRBV30
D: -
DNA: TGTGCCTGGAGTATCACGACAAACACTGAAGCTTTCTTT
CDR3: CAWSITTNTEAFF

size: once
J: TRBJ1-1
V: TRBV27
D: -
DNA: TGTGCCAGCAATAGGGGCACTGAAGCTTTCTTT
CDR3: CASNRGTEAFF

size: -
J: TRBJ2-2
V: TRBV14
D: -
DNA: TGTGCCAGGAGGGAACCGGGACCTCCGAACACCGGGGAGCTGTTTTTT
CDR3: CARREPGPPNTGELFF

size: few
J: TRBJ1-2
V: TRBV11-2
D: TRBD1
DNA: TGTGCCAGCACCACGGGACAGCGCTATGGCTACACCTTC
CDR3: CASTTGQRYGYTF

size: -
J: TRBJ1-5
V: TRBV5-1
D: -
DNA: TGCGCCAGCAGCTTGTCTGGGATTGGGGATCAGCCCCAGCATTTT
CDR3: CASSLSGIGDQPQHF

size: -
J: TRBJ1-6
V: TRBV7-2
D: -
DNA: TGTGCCAGCAACCTTGGGGGGAGGGCTAATTCACCCCTCCACTTT
CDR3: CASNLGGRANSPLHF

size: -
J: TRBJ2-7
V: TRBV28
D: TRBD1
DNA: TGTGCCAGCAGTTCCCGACAGGGAAGCCTGCACTTC
CDR3: CASSSRQGSLHF

size: -
J: TRBJ2-1
V: TRBV9
D: -
DNA: TGTGCCAGCAGCGTAGGCCCACAGCTGACTTACAATGAGCAGTTCTTC
CDR3: CASSVGPQLTYNEQFF

size: -
J: TRBJ2-1
V: TRBV27
D: TRBD1
DNA: TGTGCCAGCAGCCAAACAGGGGGCCGGGCGAATGAGCAGTTCTTC
CDR3: CASSQTGGRANEQFF

size: -
J: TRBJ2-5
V: TRBV10-3
D: TRBD2
DNA: TGTGCCATCAGCGAGGGTGGGACTAGCGGGACAGAGACCCAGTACTTC
CDR3: CAISEGGTSGTETQYF

size: -
J: TRBJ1-1
V: TRBV30
D: -
DNA: TGTGCCTGGACCAGGGGTTTAACTGAAGCTTTCTTT
CDR3: CAWTRGLTEAFF

size: -
J: TRBJ1-4
V: TRBV4-2
D: -
DNA: TGTGCCAGCAGCTCACTGGGAAGGACTGAATATGAAAAACTGTTTTTT
CDR3: CASSSLGRTEYEKLFF

size: -
J: TRBJ1-1
V: TRBV10-3
D: -
DNA: TGTGCCATCCAGCGGACAGTAAACACTGAAGCTTTCTTT
CDR3: CAIQRTVNTEAFF

size: -
J: TRBJ2-3
V: TRBV2
D: TRBD2
DNA: TGTGCCAGCAGCGGGACTAGGGCACTTCGCACGCAGTATTTT
CDR3: CASSGTRALRTQYF

size: -
J: TRBJ1-5
V: TRBV7-2
D: -
DNA: TGTGCCAGCAGCTTAGTTTTTTCCGATCAGCCCCAGCATTTT
CDR3: CASSLVFSDQPQHF

size: -
J: TRBJ1-1
V: TRBV4-2
D: -
DNA: TGTGCCAGCAGCCAAGTGAGGGGACGGTTTTTGAACACTGAAGCTTTCTTT
CDR3: CASSQVRGRFLNTEAFF

size: once
J: TRBJ1-4
V: TRBV5-1
D: -
DNA: TGCGCCAGCAGACCCCTCGGAGGAGCTAATGAAAAACTGTTTTTT
CDR3: CASRPLGGANEKLFF

size: -
J: TRBJ1-5
V: TRBV28
D: -
DNA: TGTGCCAGCACATCTCCGGGACAAGAAATTTATCAGCCCCAGCATTTT
CDR3: CASTSPGQEIYQPQHF

size: -
J: TRBJ1-2
V: TRBV4-1
D: TRBD1
DNA: TGCGCCAGCAGGCGAACGACAGGGAATGGCTACACCTTC
CDR3: CASRRTTGNGYTF

size: -
J: TRBJ2-7
V: TRBV6-5
D: TRBD1
DNA: TGTGCCAGCAGTTACGGGACAGGGTCGGGCGAGCAGTACTTC
CDR3: CASSYGTGSGEQYF

size: -
J: TRBJ2-1
V: TRBV10-3
D: TRBD2
DNA: TGTGCCACAGGAGCGGGAGGGTCGGTCAATGAGCAGTTCTTC
CDR3: CATGAGGSVNEQFF

size: -
J: TRBJ2-2
V: TRBV28
D: -
DNA: TGTGCCAGCAGTACTCCCGGGGAGCTGTTTTTT
CDR3: CASSTPGELFF

size: medium-sized
J: TRBJ2-7
V: TRBV28
D: -
DNA: TGTGCCAGCAGTGACCCAGGGAACAGTGCGGGGGAGCAGTACTTC
CDR3: CASSDPGNSAGEQYF

size: -
J: TRBJ1-2
V: TRBV7-9
D: -
DNA: TGTGCCAGCAGCCTCGGACGGAACTATGGCTACACCTTC
CDR3: CASSLGRNYGYTF

size: once
J: TRBJ2-5
V: TRBV10-3
D: -
DNA: TGTGCCATCAGTGCCGGAGGCGGTACTCAGCAGTACTTC
CDR3: CAISAGGGTQQYF

size: -
J: TRBJ2-3
V: TRBV18
D: TRBD2
DNA: TGTGCCAGCTCACCAGGGAGCGGGAGAGGATATTCTAGCACAGATACGCAGTATTTT
CDR3: CASSPGSGRGYSSTDTQYF

size: few
J: TRBJ2-3
V: TRBV6-5
D: -
DNA: TGTGCCAGCAGCCGATCGAGGGTGAGCACAGATACGCAGTATTTT
CDR3: CASSRSRVSTDTQYF

size: -
J: TRBJ2-1
V: TRBV4-1
D: -
DNA: TGCGCCAGCAGCCAAGATCACAATGAGCAGTTCTTC
CDR3: CASSQDHNEQFF

size: -
J: TRBJ1-1
V: TRBV7-8
D: TRBD1
DNA: TGTGCCAGCAGCTTAAACAGGGGGCAGACTGAAGCTTTCTTT
CDR3: CASSLNRGQTEAFF

size: -
J: TRBJ2-5
V: TRBV29-1
D: TRBD2
DNA: TGCAGCGTTGTACCAGCCCGGGGGGGTCAAGAGACCCAGTACTTC
CDR3: CSVVPARGGQETQYF

size: few
J: TRBJ2-4
V: TRBV11-2
D: -
DNA: TGTGCCAGCAGCCCGACGGGACCAAACATTCAGTACTTC
CDR3: CASSPTGPNIQYF

size: -
J: TRBJ2-3
V: TRBV5-1
D: TRBD2
DNA: TGCGCCAGCAGCCCCCTAGCGGGAGAAGATACGCAGTATTTT
CDR3: CASSPLAGEDTQYF

size: -
J: TRBJ2-4
V: TRBV25-1
D: TRBD2
DNA: TGTGCCAGCAGTGAATTTGGGGAGGGGAACATTCAGTACTTC
CDR3: CASSEFGEGNIQYF

size: -
J: TRBJ1-2
V: TRBV7-2
D: -
DNA: TGTGCCAGCAGCTTAACCCCACCAACGCGGGGCTACACCTTC
CDR3: CASSLTPPTRGYTF

size: -
J: TRBJ2-3
V: TRBV25-1
D: TRBD2
DNA: TGTGCCAGCAGTGAATCCCGCGGACTAGCCCGTAGCACAGATACGCAGTATTTT
CDR3: CASSESRGLARSTDTQYF

size: -
J: TRBJ1-2
V: TRBV9
D: TRBD1
DNA: TGTGCCAGCAGCGTAGGAGGGGGCGTCTATGGCTACACCTTC
CDR3: CASSVGGGVYGYTF

size: once
J: TRBJ1-3
V: TRBV7-2
D: -
DNA: TGTGCCAGCGGCAGGGGAGCCGGAAACACCATATATTTT
CDR3: CASGRGAGNTIYF

size: once
J: TRBJ1-5
V: TRBV15
D: TRBD1
DNA: TGTGCCACCAGCAGAGGATACACAGGGGTAGGCCAGCCCCAGCATTTT
CDR3: CATSRGYTGVGQPQHF

size: -
J: TRBJ2-4
V: TRBV7-2
D: -
DNA: TGTGCCAGCAGCTTGGCAGTAGCCAAAAACATTCAGTACTTC
CDR3: CASSLAVAKNIQYF

size: -
J: TRBJ2-3
V: TRBV7-6
D: TRBD2
DNA: TGTGCCAGCAGAAGGGGCGGGACTAGCGGGGACCCGCAGTATTTT
CDR3: CASRRGGTSGDPQYF

size: -
J: TRBJ2-3
V: TRBV2
D: -
DNA: TGTGCCAGCGCGACAGGAAACACAGATACGCAGTATTTT
CDR3: CASATGNTDTQYF

size: -
J: TRBJ2-7
V: TRBV4-1
D: TRBD2
DNA: TGCGCCAGCAGCCAAGGCCTCGGAGCGGGGGGGAGCGAGCAGTACTTC
CDR3: CASSQGLGAGGSEQYF

size: -
J: TRBJ2-3
V: TRBV5-1
D: TRBD1
DNA: TGCGCCAGCAGCTCGACAGGGGCTAGAGCCTCAGATACGCAGTATTTT
CDR3: CASSSTGARASDTQYF

size: -
J: TRBJ1-1
V: TRBV29-1
D: -
DNA: TGCAGCGTTGAGTCGGCCGGGAGATTCACTGAAGCTTTCTTT
CDR3: CSVESAGRFTEAFF

size: -
J: TRBJ2-1
V: TRBV7-9
D: -
DNA: TGTGCCAGCAGCTTAGTTAGTGACAGAAGCTCCTACAATGAGCAGTTCTTC
CDR3: CASSLVSDRSSYNEQFF

size: -
J: TRBJ2-4
V: TRBV6-5
D: -
DNA: TGTGCCAGCAGTTACTCGACAGTAGCCAAAAACATTCAGTACTTC
CDR3: CASSYSTVAKNIQYF

size: -
J: TRBJ2-5
V: TRBV7-8
D: TRBD1
DNA: TGTGCCAGCAGCGCCCGGGACAGGGCCTTTGAGACCCAGTACTTC
CDR3: CASSARDRAFETQYF

size: -
J: TRBJ1-1
V: TRBV5-1
D: -
DNA: TGCGCCAGCAGCTTGGGGACGGCGAACACTGAAGCTTTCTTT
CDR3: CASSLGTANTEAFF

size: -
J: TRBJ1-3
V: TRBV6-6
D: TRBD1
DNA: TGTGCCAGCAGTTACGACAGGGGGCGGAACACCATATATTTT
CDR3: CASSYDRGRNTIYF

size: -
J: TRBJ2-5
V: TRBV5-1
D: TRBD1
DNA: TGCGCCAGCAGCTACATCAGACAGGGAATGGGGGAGACCCAGTACTTC
CDR3: CASSYIRQGMGETQYF

size: -
J: TRBJ2-3
V: TRBV5-4
D: -
DNA: TGTGCCAGCAGGGTCCGGGGTCCTAGCACAGATACGCAGTATTTT
CDR3: CASRVRGPSTDTQYF